Given below is one T cell receptor beta chain in context. This clone was found once. It has no known antigen specificity. No base quality values were provided; no much bigger clone lies one nucleotide off. Based on the germline V gene, the CDR1 and CDR2 sequences are MDHEN and SYDVKM. V lost 6 bases and J lost 1 base, and the count of bases not matched to a germline gene is 8. Including the terminal cysteine and phenylalanine, the CDR3 comprises 17 residues. Of the read, only the CDR3 DNA is kept; its 51 bases are in frame from base 1. Receptor amplification or capture employed the immunoSEQ multiplex PCR assay. This is the immuneACCESS table as TCRdb keeps it, with only in-frame sequences that have V and J called. A part of the clones is gone; compared with another copy, unresolved V genes explain less than half, and the rest is unexplained. The sample yields 70,000 to 85,000 clones; about 97% were counted once. The leading ten clones occupy more than 0.15% of the sample.

This record comes from a study of technical replicates of blood from several donors (TCRdb year 2017). This clonotype was sampled from a human donor in good health. Sequenced input: T cells isolated from PBMCs. The sequence is built from TRBV28 and TRBJ2-7; TRBD2 agrees with 14 junctional bases. The CDR3 protein is CASRPTGTSGRSYEQYF. DNA sequence: TGTGCCAGCAGACCTACCGGGACTAGCGGGAGATCCTACGAGCAGTACTTC. Outside the CDR3, residues come from the reference TRBV28 and TRBJ2-7 proteins, so the full variable domain is: DVKVTQSSRYLVKRTGEKVFLECVQDMDHENMFWYRQDPGLGLRLIYFSYDVKMKEKGDIPEGYSVSREKKERFSLILESASTNQTSMYLCASRPTGTSGRSYEQYFGPGTRLTVT.